These 17 T cell receptor beta chains were all obtained from the same sample, sequenced in a study of control samples from healthy donors and cancer patients. Sequencing was performed with immunoSEQ multiplex PCR; in TCRdb, only in-frame clones are kept and a portion is missing. The table includes 150,000 to 200,000 clones, 90% to 95% detected once. The sample taken for sequencing was blood. These receptors were collected from a woman aged 25 to 39 in good health.

CDR3 region: CASSSRLAIETQYF. In nucleotides, the CDR3 is TGTGCCAGCAGCTCCAGACTAGCGATAGAGACCCAGTACTTC. The chain combines TRBV7-9 with TRBJ2-5; 8 bases are shared with TRBD2. J was trimmed by 4 bases and V by 4 bases; bases with no gene match: 5. Germline assignment: CDR1 SEHNR and CDR2 FQNEAQ (reference sequence). This CDR3 has 14 residues. Based on the CDR3 plus reference TRBV7-9 and TRBJ2-5, the full variable domain is DTGVSQNPRHKITKRGQNVTFRCDPISEHNRLYWYRQTLGQGPEFLTYFQNEAQLEKSRLLSDRFSAERPKGSFSTLEIQRTEQGDSAMYLCASSSRLAIETQYFGPGTRLLVL.

The chain combines TRBV15 with TRBJ1-1; a possible D gene is TRBD1 (5 bases). The CDR3 totals 15 residues. V gave up 5 bases and J gave up 0 bases, with 13 bases separating them. The germline V gene has CDR1 LNHNV and CDR2 YYDKDF (reference sequence). The CDR3 loop reads CATSLSGGMNTEAFF. CDR3 bases: TGTGCCACCAGCCTGAGCGGGGGAATGAACACTGAAGCTTTCTTT.

In this sample, this clone turned up once. The chain recombines TRBV25-1 with TRBJ1-2; TRBD1 might be the D (5 bases). The germline V and J ends were trimmed by 4 bases and 2 bases, with 14 bases remaining between them. Per germline, CDR1 MGHDK and CDR2 SYGVNS. The CDR3 consists of 15 residues. The CDR3 coding sequence is TGTGCCAGCAGTGGCCCCGGGACTGTCAACTATGGCTACACCTTC. Translating it yields CASSGPGTVNYGYTF.

The chain links TRBV18 to TRBJ2-3, with D hard to call. This CDR3 comprises 16 residues. V dropped 2 bases and J dropped 2 bases, with 14 bases sitting between them. The V gene's germline CDR1 is KGHSH and CDR2 LQKENI. The CDR3 spells CASSPNPGPPTDTQYF. The CDR3 DNA reads TGTGCCAGCTCACCAAATCCGGGTCCCCCCACAGATACGCAGTATTTT. The full variable domain, completed using reference TRBV18 and TRBJ2-3, is NAGVMQNPRHLVRRRGQEARLRCSPMKGHSHVYWYRQLPEEGLKFMVYLQKENIIDESGMPKERFSAEFPKEGPSILRIQQVVRGDSAAYFCASSPNPGPPTDTQYFGPGTRLTVL.

The rearrangement uses TRBV7-2 and TRBJ2-7, with D maybe TRBD1 (7 bases). V was shortened by 8 bases and J by 2 bases, with 13 bases between the two germline ends. Germline V gives CDR1 SGHTA, CDR2 FQGNSA. CDR3 length equals 13 residues. This CDR3 is CASRGTVPYEQYF. The DNA for the CDR3 is TGTGCCAGCCGGGGGACAGTCCCCTACGAGCAGTACTTC.

The V call is TRBV5-1, the J call TRBJ2-5, with D possibly matching TRBD1 (5 bases). Germline V gene data show CDR1 as SGHRS and CDR2 as YFSETQ. The CDR3 extends over 14 amino acids. V was pared by 0 bases and J by 10 bases, with 16 bases between. CDR3 amino acids: CASSLEQAFRDQYF. In nucleotides, the CDR3 is TGCGCCAGCAGCTTGGAACAGGCCTTTAGGGACCAGTACTTC. Full variable domain (missing parts from reference TRBV5-1 and TRBJ2-5): KAGVTQTPRYLIKTRGQQVTLSCSPISGHRSVSWYQQTPGQGLQFLFEYFSETQRNKGNFPGRFSGRQFSNSRSEMNVSTLELGDSALYLCASSLEQAFRDQYFGPGTRLLVL.

V and J are TRBV12-2 and TRBJ2-1; TRBD1, the table's D call, lacks a check against the DNA. TRBV12-2 is annotated as a pseudogene. The CDR3 has 14 residues. In DNA form, the CDR3 reads TGTGCAAGTCGCAGCGGGACAGGGGACCATGAGCAGTTCTTC. Its translation: CASRSGTGDHEQFF.

This clone was seen more than once but under ten times. The CDR3: CASSLSSKGNTIYF. In DNA form, the CDR3 reads TGTGCCAGCAGCTTGAGTTCGAAAGGAAACACCATATATTTT. The chain has TRBV5-4 and TRBJ1-3; D gene unclear. Germline V gene data show CDR1 as SGHNT and CDR2 as YYREEE (reference sequence). The CDR3 covers 14 residues. Deletions cut 1 base from V and 4 bases from J, with 9 bases between.

The chain recombines TRBV6-1 with TRBJ2-7; D is undetermined. This CDR3 spans 15 amino acids. Looked up from germline, CDR1 is MNHNS and CDR2 is SASEGT. Between the trimmed V and J ends, which lost 1 base and 4 bases, there was a span of 14 bases. The CDR3 loop is CASSEVVDIGYEQYF. CDR3 in DNA: TGTGCCAGCAGTGAAGTTGTCGACATCGGGTACGAGCAGTACTTC.

This clone was counted once. The CDR3 loop is CASSEGTGETQYF. The CDR3 DNA is TGCGCCAGCAGTGAGGGGACGGGGGAGACCCAGTACTTC. The V call is TRBV10-1, the J call TRBJ2-5; D may correspond to TRBD1 or TRBD2 (5 bases each). Trimming pared 2 bases from V and 5 bases from J, leaving 9 bases between. Germline V gives CDR1 WNHNN, CDR2 SYGVQD (reference sequence). CDR3 length: 13 residues.

J is TRBJ2-2 and V is TRBV6-5, with D unresolved. The CDR3 totals 16 residues. Trimming cost V 1 base and J 6 bases, with 15 bases left between them. Germline V CDR1 and CDR2: MNHEY, SVGAGI. As DNA, the CDR3 is TGTGCCAGCAGTTACTTCGGACCCGGCCGGCCCGGGGAGCTGTTTTTT. Translation gives CASSYFGPGRPGELFF.

The chain couples TRBV18 to TRBJ2-3; possibly TRBD2 for D (6 bases). V shed 6 bases and J shed 4 bases, with 8 bases lying between them. The CDR3 consists of 12 residues. From germline, CDR1 is KGHSH and CDR2 LQKENI. In DNA form, the CDR3 reads TGTGCCAGCTCCGGGGACTCAGATACGCAGTATTTT. Its translation: CASSGDSDTQYF.

This clone has just one count. The gene calls are TRBV24-1 and TRBJ2-2; TRBD1 aligns across 10 bases. Germline V CDR1 and CDR2: KGHDR, SFDVKD. Losses at the gene ends were 0 bases for V and 6 bases for J; bases not matched to a gene: 6. The CDR3 is 17 residues long. Here the CDR3 reads CATSDLLRTGGAGELFF. The CDR3 nucleotides read TGTGCCACCAGTGATTTGCTCAGGACAGGGGGGGCCGGGGAGCTGTTTTTT.

The gene calls are TRBV19 and TRBJ1-5, with 10 nucleotides matching TRBD1. Germline trimming cut 3 bases from V and 0 bases from J; bases unmatched to any gene: 5. Germline CDR1 LNHDA, CDR2 SQIVND (reference sequence). The CDR3 sequence is 17 residues long. This CDR3 reads CASSIGTGAYSNQPQHF. CDR3 DNA sequence: TGTGCCAGTAGTATCGGGACAGGGGCTTATAGCAATCAGCCCCAGCATTTT.

The sample holds a few counts of this clone. The V and J genes are TRBV9 and TRBJ2-2; D is perhaps TRBD2 (6 bases). Deletions cut 0 bases from V and 3 bases from J, with 6 bases between. CDR3 size: 14 residues. The germline CDR1 and CDR2 sequences are SGDLS and YYNGEE. CDR3 nucleotide sequence: TGTGCCAGCAGCGTAGGGGGGGACACCGGGGAGCTGTTTTTT. Its protein product is CASSVGGDTGELFF. Complete variable domain (other parts from reference TRBV9 and TRBJ2-2): DSGVTQTPKHLITATGQRVTLRCSPRSGDLSVYWYQQSLDQGLQFLIQYYNGEERAKGNILERFSAQQFPDLHSELNLSSLELGDSALYFCASSVGGDTGELFFGEGSRLTVL.

This rearrangement joins TRBV7-6 to TRBJ2-1; a possible D gene is TRBD1 (6 bases). The CDR3 runs to 16 residues. V lost 5 bases and J lost 0, with 14 bases in between. The germline CDR1 and CDR2 sequences are SGHVS and FNYEAQ. Here the CDR3 DNA reads TGTGCCAGCAGCACCGGGACAAAGAGCTCCTACAATGAGCAGTTCTTC. It codes for CASSTGTKSSYNEQFF.

The chain has TRBV27 and TRBJ1-5; 9 nucleotides align to TRBD1. The germline gives CDR1 MNHEY, CDR2 SMNVEV (reference sequence). Unmatched junction bases numbered 3, after V lost 2 bases and J lost 7 bases. The CDR3 sequence is 14 residues long. The CDR3 region is CASSLRQGGQPQHF. CDR3 in DNA: TGTGCCAGCAGTTTAAGACAGGGGGGACAGCCCCAGCATTTT.